What follows are 30 T cell receptor beta chains derived from one specimen sequenced in a study of Graves' ophthalmopathy and Graves' hyperthyroidism. RNA transcripts yielded amplified TCR beta CDR3 regions. A first-round RT-PCR used HTBI primers, followed by a second-round multiplex PCR. TCRdb itself ran the multiplex PCR reads through MiXCR, one entry per CDR3 protein. The sample lists about 620,000 distinct CDR3 sequences; approximately 22% were seen once. The sequenced sample consisted of peripheral blood. These receptor sequences come from a woman aged 18-29 years with stable Graves' hyperthyroidism. Some clones in this sample may be carry-over from other donors' samples.

This clonotype appeared many times. CDR3 sequence (DNA): TGTGCCAGCAGTTCATGGCATGGCAGGGGCGGAACTGAAGCTTTCTTT. Its protein is CASSSWHGRGGTEAFF. The chain has TRBV28 and TRBJ1-1; a weak D match, TRBD1 (6 bases). The CDR3 spans 16 residues. The germline CDR1 and CDR2 sequences are MDHEN and SYDVKM. V was trimmed by 4 bases and J by 5 bases, leaving 20 bases between them.

This clonotype was found many times. The chain carries TRBV12-3 or TRBV12-4 and TRBJ1-1; 7 nucleotides align to TRBD1. The CDR3 sequence is 14 residues long. V was pared by 5 bases and J by 3 bases, with 6 bases of the junction left unmatched. The CDR3 loop reads CASSIQGRHTEAFF. The CDR3 coding sequence is TGTGCCAGCAGTATACAGGGGAGGCACACTGAAGCTTTCTTT.

This clonotype was seen repeatedly, ten times or more. The gene calls are TRBV5-1 and TRBJ1-1; D call uncertain. The CDR3 has 14 residues. Germline V lookup: CDR1 SGHRS, CDR2 YFSETQ. The V gene lost 1 base and the J gene lost 1 base, with 8 bases spanning the gap. The CDR3: CASSLYPENTEAFF. CDR3 in DNA: TGCGCCAGCAGCTTGTACCCAGAGAACACTGAAGCTTTCTTT. Based on the CDR3 plus reference TRBV5-1 and TRBJ1-1, the full variable domain is KAGVTQTPRYLIKTRGQQVTLSCSPISGHRSVSWYQQTPGQGLQFLFEYFSETQRNKGNFPGRFSGRQFSNSRSEMNVSTLELGDSALYLCASSLYPENTEAFFGQGTRLTVV.

Comment on this clonotype: A much larger clone differs by one base, so this may be a read error. The chain has TRBV6-1 and TRBJ2-5; 7 bases agree with TRBD1. The CDR3 totals 18 residues. CDR1 is MNHNS, CDR2 SASEGT, per germline. In DNA, the CDR3 is TGTGCCGGCAGTGAATTGCAGGTTGGGACAGCTATACAAGAGACCCAGTACTTC. Translation: CAGSELQVGTAIQETQYF.

This clonotype has at least ten counts. The rearrangement joins TRBV7-9 to TRBJ1-5; D perhaps matches TRBD1 (6 bases). Germline V CDR1 and CDR2: SEHNR, FQNEAQ (reference sequence). Trimming pared 5 bases from V and 13 bases from J, leaving 18 bases between. The CDR3 length is 13 residues. CDR3 sequence reads: CASSPDAGGTQHF. Written as DNA, the CDR3 is TGTGCCAGCAGCCCCGATGCGGGGGGCACTCAGCATTTT.

This clonotype has ten or more counts. V gene TRBV11-2 combines with J gene TRBJ1-2; 10 bases are a match to TRBD1. The trim removed 5 bases at V and 8 bases at J, leaving 11 bases unmatched. The CDR3 length is 15 residues. The germline CDR1 and CDR2 sequences are SGHAT and FQNNGV. CDR3 DNA sequence: TGTGCCAGCAGCGACCGGGGACAGGGGTATTGGGGCTACACCTTC. This encodes CASSDRGQGYWGYTF. Together with reference TRBV11-2 and TRBJ1-2, the CDR3 gives the full variable domain: EAGVAQSPRYKIIEKRQSVAFWCNPISGHATLYWYQQILGQGPKLLIQFQNNGVVDDSQLPKDRFSAERLKGVDSTLKIQPAKLEDSAVYLCASSDRGQGYWGYTFGSGTRLTVV.

The chain couples TRBV7-8 to TRBJ1-1, with TRBD1 as a possible D gene (5 bases). CDR1 SGHVS and CDR2 FQNEAQ come from the germline V gene. V lost 5 bases and J lost 9, with 13 bases in between. There are 12 residues in the CDR3. The CDR3 bases are TGTGCCAGCAGCCCCGCGACGGGACAAGCTTTCTTT. Translation gives CASSPATGQAFF. The entire variable domain, with the rest obtained from reference TRBV7-8 and TRBJ1-1, is as follows: GAGVSQSPRYKVAKRGQDVALRCDPISGHVSLFWYQQALGQGPEFLTYFQNEAQLDKSGLPSDRFFAERPEGSVSTLKIQRTQQEDSAVYLCASSPATGQAFFGQGTRLTVV.

The V and J genes are TRBV10-3 and TRBJ2-5, with D unresolved. The CDR3 consists of 12 residues. CDR1 is ENHRY, CDR2 SYGVKD, per germline. Trimming left V 8 bases short and J 5 bases short, with 12 bases between. The CDR3 is CAISKGGETQYF. CDR3 bases: TGTGCCATCTCAAAGGGTGGGGAGACCCAGTACTTC.

This clonotype has at least ten counts. V is TRBV7-2 and J is TRBJ2-7, with D tentatively TRBD2 (5 bases). The ends were cut back, 3 bases at V and 6 bases at J, with 15 bases in the middle. The CDR3 runs to 14 residues. Per the germline V gene, CDR1 is SGHTA and CDR2 is FQGNSA. The CDR3 DNA is TGTGCCAGCAGCTTCGCGGGTACGGTGAGCGAGCAGTACTTC. Its protein product is CASSFAGTVSEQYF.

This sequence joins TRBV20-1 and TRBJ2-7; the D is unclear. V lost 3 bases and J lost 0, with 6 bases in between. CDR1 is DFQATT, CDR2 SNEGSKA, per germline (reference sequence). CDR3 length equals 12 residues. The CDR3 is CSASGGSYEQYV. In nucleotides, the CDR3 is TGCAGTGCTAGTGGCGGCTCCTACGAGCAGTACGTC.

This clonotype has a count of ten or more. The chain uses TRBV7-9 and TRBJ2-5, with a tentative D call TRBD2 (5 bases). The V gene's germline CDR1 is SEHNR and CDR2 FQNEAQ (reference sequence). The CDR3 has 15 residues. V was trimmed by 3 bases and J by 5 bases, leaving 16 bases between them. This CDR3 reads CASSFYDFPGETQYF. In DNA form, the CDR3 reads TGTGCCAGCAGCTTTTACGACTTCCCGGGGGAGACCCAGTACTTC. Supplemented by reference TRBV7-9 and TRBJ2-5, the full variable domain reads DTGVSQNPRHKITKRGQNVTFRCDPISEHNRLYWYRQTLGQGPEFLTYFQNEAQLEKSRLLSDRFSAERPKGSFSTLEIQRTEQGDSAMYLCASSFYDFPGETQYFGPGTRLLVL.

This chain links TRBV27 with TRBJ2-5; 7 nucleotides agree with TRBD2. Germline-derived CDR1 and CDR2 are MNHEY and SMNVEV (reference sequence). V gave up 5 bases and J gave up 5 bases; unmatched junction bases: 8. The CDR3 is 14 amino acids. Written as DNA, the CDR3 is TGTGCCAGCAGTATGTTCCAGGGAGGGGAGACCCAGTACTTC. Translation gives CASSMFQGGETQYF.

This chain links TRBV4-1 with TRBJ1-1, with 10 bases identical to TRBD1. This CDR3 has 17 residues. Trimming removed 1 base from V and 4 bases from J; junction bases left unmatched: 9. Germline CDR1 MGHRA, CDR2 YSYEKL. The CDR3 loop reads CASSQAGTGVVGTEAFF. CDR3 coding DNA: TGCGCCAGCAGCCAAGCGGGGACAGGGGTGGTGGGCACTGAAGCTTTCTTT.

The chain recombines TRBV27 with TRBJ2-7, with 11 bases aligning to TRBD2. CDR1 is MNHEY and CDR2 is SMNVEV in the germline V gene (reference sequence). The CDR3 is 14 amino acids. V lost 7 bases to trimming and J lost 4 bases; unmatched junction nucleotides: 6. CDR3 amino acids: CASTPSGRLYEQYF. The CDR3 DNA follows: TGTGCCAGCACCCCTAGCGGGAGGTTATACGAGCAGTACTTC.

This clonotype was found many times. V gene TRBV27 combines with J gene TRBJ1-1; TRBD1 matches 7 bases. Germline V CDR1 and CDR2: MNHEY, SMNVEV (reference sequence). The CDR3 covers 18 residues. V shed 3 bases, J shed 2 bases, and the junction held 15 bases outside the gene matches. The CDR3 DNA sequence: TGTGCCAGCAGTTTTAGGGCGGGACAGCGATTCCTCAACACTGAAGCTTTCTTT. Translation: CASSFRAGQRFLNTEAFF.

This chain connects TRBV27 to TRBJ1-5; 7 nucleotides match TRBD1. Per germline, CDR1 MNHEY and CDR2 SMNVEV (reference sequence). J lost 9 bases, V lost 5 bases, and 7 bases had no gene match. CDR3 size: 13 residues. The CDR3 DNA is TGTGCCAGCAGTCCAACAGGGGAGAGGCCCCAGCATTTT. Its translation: CASSPTGERPQHF.

The J gene is TRBJ2-4, the V gene TRBV5-1, with a tentative D call TRBD2 (6 bases). Germline lookup yields CDR1 SGHRS and CDR2 YFSETQ. CDR3 length: 15 residues. The germline V and J ends were trimmed by 2 bases and 3 bases, with 12 bases remaining between them. The CDR3 nucleotides read TGCGCCAGCAGCTTCGGGGGTCCGAACAAAAACATTCAGTACTTC. It encodes CASSFGGPNKNIQYF.

This clonotype was detected many times. V is TRBV14 and J is TRBJ2-7; D is undetermined. V lost 1 base to trimming and J lost 9 bases, with 10 bases between them. The germline gives CDR1 SGHDN, CDR2 FVKESK. This CDR3 contains 12 residues. In DNA form, the CDR3 reads TGTGCCAGCAGCCAAGGTCCCATCGGGCAGTACTTC. Translation: CASSQGPIGQYF.

This clonotype was counted ten times or more. This chain links TRBV20-1 with TRBJ2-5; a weak D match, TRBD1 (5 bases). Between the trimmed V and J ends, which lost 0 bases and 5 bases, there was a span of 13 bases. The CDR3 has 14 residues. Germline V gene data show CDR1 as DFQATT and CDR2 as SNEGSKA (reference sequence). CDR3 DNA sequence: TGCAGTGCTAGAGATCTCCAGGGTCTGGAGACCCAGTACTTC. Its translation is CSARDLQGLETQYF.

There are many counts of this clonotype. This chain joins TRBV7-2 and TRBJ1-2, with 7 nucleotides matching TRBD1. V lost 7 bases to trimming and J lost 7 bases; unmatched junction nucleotides: 9. Germline values: CDR1 SGHTA, CDR2 FQGNSA. CDR3 size: 13 residues. The CDR3 region is CASNDRAPGGYTF. The CDR3 DNA follows: TGTGCCAGCAACGACAGGGCACCAGGTGGCTACACCTTC. The variable domain in full, completed from reference TRBV7-2 and TRBJ1-2, reads GAGVSQSPSNKVTEKGKDVELRCDPISGHTALYWYRQSLGQGLEFLIYFQGNSAPDKSGLPSDRFSAERTGGSVSTLTIQRTQQEDSAVYLCASNDRAPGGYTFGSGTRLTVV.

Details on this clonotype: This may be a read error: a much more frequent sequence differs by one nucleotide. The chain recombines TRBV19 with TRBJ1-1; TRBD1 is a possible D gene (6 bases). Trimming shortened V by 8 bases and J by 10 bases, and 20 bases separated the two germline ends. The CDR3 extends over 13 amino acids. Germline V gene data show CDR1 as LNHDA and CDR2 as SQIVND (reference sequence). In nucleotides, the CDR3 is TGTGCCAGTGAATTCCCGACAGGACGGGGAGCTTTCTTT. Protein: CASEFPTGRGAFF. Supplemented by reference TRBV19 and TRBJ1-1, the full variable domain reads DGGITQSPKYLFRKEGQNVTLSCEQNLNHDAMYWYRQDPGQGLRLIYYSQIVNDFQKGDIAEGYSVSREKKESFPLTVTSAQKNPTAFYLCASEFPTGRGAFFGQGTRLTVV.

The sample holds a few counts of this clonotype. The CDR3 nucleotides read TGTGCCAGCAGTTACCCAGGGACAGTTGGGGGCTACACCTTC. It is translated as CASSYPGTVGGYTF. V gene TRBV6-5 combines with J gene TRBJ1-2; 7 bases are shared with TRBD1. Germline CDR1 and CDR2: MNHEY and SVGAGI. V was clipped by 2 bases and J by 8 bases; unmatched bases: 8. The CDR3 is 14 amino acids.

This clonotype was counted many times. The chain has TRBV20-1 and TRBJ1-2; D remains ambiguous. The CDR3 has 12 residues. Germline V gene data show CDR1 as DFQATT and CDR2 as SNEGSKA (reference sequence). V lost 3 bases and J 7 bases, leaving 12 bases between the germline ends. CDR3 sequence: CSARAGVGGYTF. CDR3 nucleotides: TGCAGTGCTAGGGCCGGGGTTGGTGGCTACACCTTC.

This clonotype was observed many times. The germline gene is not matched at one end of the junction; a read error may be the cause. The rearrangement joins TRBV6-1 to TRBJ1-1, with D unresolved. Looked up from germline, CDR1 is MNHNS and CDR2 is SASEGT. The CDR3 length is 15 residues. CDR3 residues: CASRDRMRMNTEALF. The CDR3 coding sequence is TGTGCCAGCAGGGACCGGATGAGGATGAACACTGAAGCTCTCTTT.

This clonotype was seen a handful of times. The chain uses TRBV5-1 and TRBJ2-2, with a weak D call TRBD1 (5 bases). The CDR3 runs to 14 residues. V dropped 7 bases and J dropped 1 base, with 11 bases sitting between them. Germline V gene lookup returns CDR1 SGHRS and CDR2 YFSETQ. The CDR3: CASHKTVNTGELFF. The CDR3 DNA follows: TGCGCCAGCCATAAGACAGTGAACACCGGGGAGCTGTTTTTT.

There are many counts of this clonotype. The chain couples TRBV6-2 or TRBV6-3 to TRBJ2-5; the D gene is possibly TRBD2 (6 bases). The V end lost 4 bases, the J end lost 7 bases, and 13 bases lay between the germline ends. The CDR3 has 13 amino acids. Looked up from germline, CDR1 is MNHEY and CDR2 is SVGEGT. The CDR3, as DNA: TGTGCCAGCAGTTTACTAGCTGGGGTGACCCAGTACTTC. Its translation is CASSLLAGVTQYF.

This clonotype occurred a few times. This rearrangement joins TRBV28 to TRBJ2-2, with D possibly matching TRBD2 (5 bases). The CDR3 contains 15 residues. Germline V gene sequence: CDR1 MDHEN, CDR2 SYDVKM. The ends were cut back, 7 bases at V and 0 bases at J, with 12 bases in the middle. CDR3 sequence reads: CASTFGRANTGELFF. CDR3 sequence (DNA): TGTGCCAGCACCTTCGGGCGGGCGAACACCGGGGAGCTGTTTTTT.

The sample holds one count of this clonotype. The J gene is TRBJ2-7, the V gene TRBV6-2 or TRBV6-3; D remains unclear. V was trimmed by 6 bases and J by 3 bases, leaving 15 bases between them. CDR3 length equals 14 residues. Looked up from germline, CDR1 is MNHEY and CDR2 is SVGEGT. CDR3 residues: CASSRDSRGYEQYF. The CDR3 region has the DNA TGTGCCAGCAGCCGTGACTCACGCGGCTACGAGCAGTACTTC.

This clonotype was seen repeatedly, ten times or more. V gene TRBV9 combines with J gene TRBJ2-5; D perhaps matches TRBD1 (6 bases). This CDR3 comprises 16 residues. Germline V gene sequence: CDR1 SGDLS, CDR2 YYNGEE. The V end lost 4 bases, the J end lost 5 bases, and 21 bases lay between the germline ends. This chain's CDR3 is CASSLGQAPVWETQYF. Here the CDR3 DNA reads TGTGCCAGCAGCTTGGGACAAGCCCCAGTATGGGAGACCCAGTACTTC.

This clonotype was recorded many times. The gene calls are TRBV6-5 and TRBJ1-3; TRBD1 might be the D (5 bases). V lost 0 bases to trimming and J lost 1 base, with 10 bases between them. Germline V lookup: CDR1 MNHEY, CDR2 SVGAGI. This CDR3 is built from 16 residues. The DNA for the CDR3 is TGTGCCAGCAGTTACTCCGGGGGGACTTCTGGAAACACCATATATTTT. Protein sequence: CASSYSGGTSGNTIYF.